This T cell receptor beta chain was documented in a study of identical twins. TCRdb called the 5' RACE reads again in MiXCR, with one record for every CDR3 protein. The top ten hold approximately 3% of the sample, which has roughly 570,000 distinct CDR3 sequences, more than 9% seen once. The table lists this clonotype with a few counts. The same sample was also used in a study of yellow fever vaccine responses in identical twins.

This TCR came from a young woman in good health. Sequencing was performed on PBMCs.

CDR3 nucleotide sequence: TGCGCCAGCAGCCAAGATCGCAGCGCCTACTACGAGCAGTACTTC. Protein: CASSQDRSAYYEQYF. J is TRBJ2-7 and V is TRBV4-3, with D uncertain. The germline CDR1 and CDR2 sequences are LGHNA and YSLEER. V lost 0 bases to trimming and J lost 3 bases, with 12 bases between them. The CDR3 has 15 amino acids.